These 24 T cell receptor beta chains came from one sample sequenced in a study of shared clonotypes between healthy human individuals. TCRdb's copy holds only in-frame clones and misses some; the assay was immunoSEQ multiplex PCR. The sample has 1,500,000 or so clones; less than 99% are singletons. Sequenced sample: naive CD4+ T cells sorted from blood. Subset denoted: CD45RA+ positively selected. The origin of the receptors is a man aged 30 to 45 in good health.

This chain connects TRBV5-3 to TRBJ2-1; the D call may be TRBD1 or TRBD2 (5 bases each). TRBV5-3 is an ORF for which the function is uncertain. This CDR3 has 16 amino acids. Deletions cut 0 bases from V and 2 bases from J, with 12 bases between. The CDR3 nucleotides read TGTGCCAGAAGCTTGGAGGGACCCCTTGCCTACAATGAGCAGTTCTTC. It codes for CARSLEGPLAYNEQFF.

V gene TRBV5-1 combines with J gene TRBJ1-3; TRBD1 matches at 9 bases. Germline V gene data show CDR1 as SGHRS and CDR2 as YFSETQ. V shed 0 bases, J shed 4 bases, and the junction held 5 bases outside the gene matches. CDR3 size: 16 residues. For the CDR3, the DNA is TGCGCCAGCAGCTTGGCGGGGACAGGGATGGGAAACACCATATATTTT. Protein: CASSLAGTGMGNTIYF.

The genes are TRBV7-3 and TRBJ2-1, with D perhaps matching TRBD2 (6 bases). The V and J ends lost 5 bases and 6 bases respectively, with 11 bases between them. The CDR3 length is 13 residues. Germline V gene sequence: CDR1 SGHTA, CDR2 FQGTGA. The CDR3 sequence is CASSHLTSNEQFF. The CDR3 nucleotides read TGTGCCAGCAGCCACCTGACTAGCAATGAGCAGTTCTTC. Filled out from reference TRBV7-3 and TRBJ2-1, the complete variable domain reads GAGVSQTPSNKVTEKGKYVELRCDPISGHTALYWYRQSLGQGPEFLIYFQGTGAADDSGLPNDRFFAVRPEGSVSTLKIQRTERGDSAVYLCASSHLTSNEQFFGPGTRLTVL.

The CDR3 spells CASSTRLREDEQFF. The CDR3 region has the DNA TGTGCCAGCAGCACCCGCCTGCGGGAGGATGAGCAGTTCTTC. The chain couples TRBV7-9 to TRBJ2-1; TRBD2 matches 8 bases. The CDR3 extends over 14 amino acids. The V gene end was trimmed by 5 bases and the J gene end by 8 bases; junction bases not matched to a gene: 8. From germline, CDR1 is SEHNR and CDR2 FQNEAQ (reference sequence).

The chain employs TRBV18 and TRBJ2-1, with 7 bases lining up with TRBD2. V gave up 3 bases and J gave up 5 bases; unmatched junction bases: 4. CDR1 KGHSH and CDR2 LQKENI come from the germline V gene. This CDR3 is built from 14 residues. The CDR3 DNA reads TGTGCCAGCTCACCGACTAGCACCGACAATGAGCAGTTCTTC. Translating gives CASSPTSTDNEQFF.

The chain is built from TRBV7-9 and TRBJ1-2; D unresolved. The CDR3 spans 12 residues. V lost 4 bases and J 5 bases, leaving 8 bases between the germline ends. Germline V gene lookup returns CDR1 SEHNR and CDR2 FQNEAQ (reference sequence). The CDR3 here is CASSSRGYGYTF. The CDR3 DNA sequence: TGTGCCAGCAGCTCGAGAGGGTATGGCTACACCTTC.

The chain couples TRBV2 to TRBJ1-4; D gene ambiguous. CDR3 length: 15 amino acids. Trimming pared 0 bases from V and 7 bases from J, leaving 12 bases between. Germline lookup yields CDR1 SNHLY and CDR2 FYNNEI. The chain's CDR3 is CASSEAGLSAEKLFF. In nucleotides, the CDR3 is TGTGCCAGCAGTGAAGCCGGACTGTCGGCTGAAAAACTGTTTTTT.

The chain is built from TRBV5-1 and TRBJ2-3; possibly TRBD1 for D (5 bases). This CDR3 is built from 13 residues. From germline, CDR1 is SGHRS and CDR2 YFSETQ. V shed 4 bases and J shed 4 bases, with 10 bases lying between them. CDR3 DNA sequence: TGCGCCAGCAGCGGCCAGGGCCCAGATACGCAGTATTTT. Residues: CASSGQGPDTQYF.

J is TRBJ1-1 and V is TRBV6-5; D gene uncertain. The CDR3 runs to 14 residues. Germline V gene data show CDR1 as MNHEY and CDR2 as SVGAGI. V was clipped by 0 bases and J by 1 base, with 6 bases between them. CDR3 protein: CASSYSVSNTEAFF. The CDR3 DNA is TGTGCCAGCAGTTACTCGGTTTCGAACACTGAAGCTTTCTTT.

This chain uses TRBV9 with TRBJ2-1; TRBD1 agrees at 9 bases. The germline CDR1 and CDR2 sequences are SGDLS and YYNGEE. The CDR3 runs 14 residues. Trimming removed 0 bases from V and 12 bases from J; junction bases left unmatched: 7. CDR3 in amino acids: CASSVATQGQGQFF. The CDR3 nucleotides are TGTGCCAGCAGCGTAGCAACGCAGGGACAGGGGCAGTTCTTC.

This clone occurred once. V gene TRBV5-1 combines with J gene TRBJ1-4, with D possibly matching TRBD1 (6 bases). Trimming removed 7 bases from V and 4 bases from J, with 14 bases in between. The CDR3 contains 14 residues. CDR1 and CDR2 (germline): SGHRS, YFSETQ. The DNA for the CDR3 is TGCGCCAGCCAATTAACAGGGTATAATGAAAAACTGTTTTTT. Encoded protein: CASQLTGYNEKLFF.

V is TRBV10-3 and J is TRBJ2-3; D uncertain. Trimming cost V 0 bases and J 6 bases, with 7 bases left between them. CDR1 is ENHRY, CDR2 SYGVKD, per germline. The CDR3 spans 13 residues. The CDR3 nucleotides read TGTGCCATCAGTGAGTCTCCGGAGGATACGCAGTATTTT. Its protein is CAISESPEDTQYF.

J is TRBJ2-1 and V is TRBV28, with 15 positions matching TRBD2. Germline CDR1 and CDR2: MDHEN and SYDVKM. The junction had 4 bases not matched to a gene; V was cut back by 4 bases and J by 6 bases. The CDR3 loop spans 16 amino acids. The CDR3 DNA reads TGTGCCAGCAGTTATGCGGGACTAGCGGGAGGCAATGAGCAGTTCTTC. Its translation is CASSYAGLAGGNEQFF.

With respect to this clone: Different DNA sequences within this sample yield the same CDR3. The chain employs TRBV6-5 and TRBJ2-7; 9 positions match TRBD1. The CDR3 runs 14 residues. CDR1 and CDR2 (germline): MNHEY, SVGAGI. Unmatched junction bases numbered 4, after V lost 6 bases and J lost 1 base. The CDR3 spells CASRPGQGSYEQYF. The CDR3 DNA reads as TGTGCCAGCAGACCGGGACAGGGATCCTACGAGCAGTACTTC.

The CDR3 sequence: CSVGRGGNYGYTF. CDR3 nucleotides: TGCAGCGTTGGTAGGGGAGGTAACTATGGCTACACCTTC. The chain is built from TRBV29-1 and TRBJ1-2, with D perhaps TRBD1 (5 bases). CDR3 length: 13 amino acids. Looked up from germline, CDR1 is SQVTM and CDR2 is ANQGSEA. Trimming took off 4 bases at V and 1 base at J, with 10 bases between the two ends.

The genes are TRBV5-1 and TRBJ1-2; the D is unclear. The germline V and J ends were trimmed by 0 bases and 5 bases, with 8 bases remaining between them. The V gene's germline CDR1 is SGHRS and CDR2 YFSETQ. CDR3 size: 13 residues. As DNA, the CDR3 is TGCGCCAGCAGCTTGGAAGTCCAATATGGCTACACCTTC. This translates into CASSLEVQYGYTF.

Details on this clone: Other nucleotide sequences from this sample produce the same CDR3. DNA for the CDR3: TGCAGTGCTAGACTAGTAGGCGAGCAGTACTTC. As protein: CSARLVGEQYF. The chain joins TRBV20-1 to TRBJ2-7; no definite D call. Trimming removed 2 bases at V and 6 bases at J, with 8 bases between. The CDR3 sequence is 11 residues long. Germline V gene data show CDR1 as DFQATT and CDR2 as SNEGSKA (reference sequence).

The J gene is TRBJ2-5, the V gene TRBV7-2; 7 bases are a match to TRBD1. Germline CDR1 SGHTA, CDR2 FQGNSA. With V trimmed by 3 bases and J by 2 bases, 12 bases remained unmatched. This CDR3 comprises 17 residues. CDR3 loop: CASSFRPGTALQETQYF. The CDR3 nucleotides read TGTGCCAGCAGCTTTCGTCCGGGGACAGCACTACAAGAGACCCAGTACTTC.

The chain joins TRBV28 to TRBJ2-7, with D perhaps matching TRBD2 (6 bases). V lost 6 bases to trimming and J lost 4 bases, with 13 bases between them. Germline V CDR1 and CDR2: MDHEN, SYDVKM. This CDR3 is 13 amino acids long. This chain's CDR3 is CASSRGGFYEQYF. CDR3 bases: TGTGCCAGCAGCCGTGGGGGGTTTTACGAGCAGTACTTC. Supplemented by reference TRBV28 and TRBJ2-7, the full variable domain reads DVKVTQSSRYLVKRTGEKVFLECVQDMDHENMFWYRQDPGLGLRLIYFSYDVKMKEKGDIPEGYSVSREKKERFSLILESASTNQTSMYLCASSRGGFYEQYFGPGTRLTVT.

This chain uses TRBV19 with TRBJ2-3, with TRBD1 identical over 8 bases. J gave up 3 bases and V 6 bases, and 5 bases lay outside the gene matches. There are 14 residues in the CDR3. The germline V gene has CDR1 LNHDA and CDR2 SQIVND (reference sequence). CDR3 protein: CASSRTGRTDTQYF. The CDR3 nucleotides are TGTGCCAGTAGCCGGACAGGGCGGACAGATACGCAGTATTTT.

A word on this clone: Other DNA variants within this sample encode the same CDR3. The genes are TRBV7-9 and TRBJ1-5; D remains ambiguous. Between the trimmed V and J ends, which lost 5 bases and 3 bases, there was a span of 5 bases. The germline V gene has CDR1 SEHNR and CDR2 FQNEAQ (reference sequence). This CDR3 contains 12 residues. CDR3 residues: CASSPDNQPQHF. The CDR3 region has the DNA TGTGCCAGCAGCCCAGACAATCAGCCCCAGCATTTT.

The chain joins TRBV18 to TRBJ1-4; D call uncertain. Trimming cost V 6 bases and J 8 bases, with 10 bases left between them. Germline V lookup: CDR1 KGHSH, CDR2 LQKENI. This CDR3 is 12 amino acids long. The DNA for the CDR3 is TGTGCCAGCTCGCCAGGCGCCGAAAAACTGTTTTTT. Amino acids: CASSPGAEKLFF.

A single count supports this clone. This chain uses TRBV18 with TRBJ1-2, with 8 positions matching TRBD1. The CDR3 loop spans 16 amino acids. Germline-derived CDR1 and CDR2 are KGHSH and LQKENI. The V segment lost 3 bases and the J segment 4 bases; nucleotides outside the gene matches: 10. The CDR3 sequence is CASSPSQGAGGYGYTF. CDR3 in DNA: TGTGCCAGCTCACCTAGCCAGGGGGCGGGTGGCTATGGCTACACCTTC.

This rearrangement joins TRBV27 to TRBJ1-4; 7 bases are a match to TRBD1. The CDR3 length is 16 residues. CDR1 and CDR2 from the germline V gene are MNHEY and SMNVEV (reference sequence). V lost 5 bases and J lost 0; bases outside the gene matches: 6. In DNA, the CDR3 is TGTGCCAGCAGTAAGTTCCAGGGGGCAACTAATGAAAAACTGTTTTTT. Translation gives CASSKFQGATNEKLFF.